These 21 T cell receptor beta chains were all obtained from the same sample, sequenced in a study of shared clonotypes between healthy human individuals. Some clones are missing from TCRdb's copy, which holds only in-frame ones; the method was immunoSEQ multiplex PCR. The table lists roughly 2 million clones, 95% of them singletons. The sample consisted of naive CD4+ T cells sorted from blood. The subset is: CD45RA+ positively selected. The receptors here all came from a man aged 18 to 35 in good health.

This sequence joins TRBV4-1 and TRBJ1-1; perhaps TRBD1 as D (6 bases). The CDR3 is 15 amino acids. Germline loops: CDR1 MGHRA, CDR2 YSYEKL. The V end lost 2 bases, the J end lost 1 base, and 11 bases lay between the germline ends. CDR3: CASSQRGAANTEAFF. CDR3 nucleotide sequence: TGCGCCAGCAGCCAACGGGGGGCCGCGAACACTGAAGCTTTCTTT.

The chain joins TRBV7-2 to TRBJ2-3, with TRBD2 matching over 9 bases. Losses at the gene ends were 7 bases for V and 3 bases for J; bases not matched to a gene: 8. Germline CDR1 and CDR2: SGHTA and FQGNSA. This CDR3 is 15 amino acids long. CDR3 DNA sequence: TGTGCCAGCACCCCAGGTAGCGGGAGTACAGATACGCAGTATTTT. Translated, it gives CASTPGSGSTDTQYF.

This chain joins TRBV7-9 and TRBJ1-4; 8 bases agree with TRBD1. V lost 5 bases, J lost 0 bases, and 2 bases stayed unmatched. The CDR3 spans 15 residues. Germline V gene data show CDR1 as SEHNR and CDR2 as FQNEAQ (reference sequence). The CDR3 here is CASSATGATNEKLFF. The CDR3 DNA reads as TGTGCCAGCAGCGCGACAGGGGCAACTAATGAAAAACTGTTTTTT.

Concerning this clone: This same CDR3 is encoded by further DNA sequences in the sample. The V and J genes are TRBV5-1 and TRBJ2-2; 7 bases align to TRBD1. V was clipped by 2 bases and J by 3 bases; unmatched bases: 4. Looked up from germline, CDR1 is SGHRS and CDR2 is YFSETQ. The CDR3 spans 15 residues. The CDR3 bases are TGCGCCAGCAGCTTTGGAGACAGGGACACCGGGGAGCTGTTTTTT. Protein: CASSFGDRDTGELFF.

This chain links TRBV2 with TRBJ1-6, with a weak D call TRBD1 (5 bases). This CDR3 has 13 residues. V was shortened by 4 bases and J by 8 bases, with 9 bases between the two germline ends. The V gene's germline CDR1 is SNHLY and CDR2 FYNNEI. This CDR3 is CASSGDGDSPLHF. The DNA of the CDR3 is TGTGCCAGCAGTGGGGACGGGGATTCACCCCTCCACTTT.

This rearrangement joins TRBV5-1 to TRBJ1-1, with D possibly being TRBD1 (6 bases). Trimming took off 4 bases at V and 0 bases at J, with 13 bases between the two ends. The V gene's germline CDR1 is SGHRS and CDR2 YFSETQ. The CDR3 covers 15 residues. In DNA form, the CDR3 reads TGCGCCAGCAGCACCTGGGGGGACATGAACACTGAAGCTTTCTTT. Amino acid sequence: CASSTWGDMNTEAFF.

This clone was detected once. V gene TRBV27 combines with J gene TRBJ2-4, with a possible D match to TRBD2 (6 bases). Germline CDR1 reads MNHEY; CDR2 reads SMNVEV (reference sequence). V dropped 1 base and J dropped 7 bases, with 11 bases sitting between them. The CDR3 has 14 residues. The CDR3: CASSLWRDGNIQYF. CDR3 nucleotides: TGTGCCAGCAGTTTATGGCGGGATGGGAACATTCAGTACTTC.

This clone came up once. V and J are TRBV28 and TRBJ2-5; unclear D gene. CDR1 is MDHEN and CDR2 is SYDVKM in the germline V gene. This CDR3 contains 13 residues. Trimming shortened V by 3 bases and J by 5 bases, and 10 bases separated the two germline ends. The CDR3 DNA reads TGTGCCAGCAGTTTCCCAGGAGCTGAGACCCAGTACTTC. Its translation: CASSFPGAETQYF. The entire variable domain, with the rest obtained from reference TRBV28 and TRBJ2-5, is as follows: DVKVTQSSRYLVKRTGEKVFLECVQDMDHENMFWYRQDPGLGLRLIYFSYDVKMKEKGDIPEGYSVSREKKERFSLILESASTNQTSMYLCASSFPGAETQYFGPGTRLLVL.

CDR3 residues: CASSLQGAGYNEQFF. The CDR3 nucleotides are TGCGCCAGCAGCTTACAGGGAGCGGGATACAATGAGCAGTTCTTC. The chain is built from TRBV5-1 and TRBJ2-1, with D possibly TRBD2 on 7 matching bases. The CDR3 runs 15 residues. Germline V lookup: CDR1 SGHRS, CDR2 YFSETQ. V lost 2 bases to trimming and J lost 4 bases, with 13 bases between them. Drawing the rest from reference TRBV5-1 and TRBJ2-1, the complete variable domain is KAGVTQTPRYLIKTRGQQVTLSCSPISGHRSVSWYQQTPGQGLQFLFEYFSETQRNKGNFPGRFSGRQFSNSRSEMNVSTLELGDSALYLCASSLQGAGYNEQFFGPGTRLTVL.

The rearrangement links TRBV29-1 to TRBJ1-3, with unresolved D. The V end lost 3 bases, the J end lost 1 base, and 10 bases lay between the germline ends. Germline V gene data show CDR1 as SQVTM and CDR2 as ANQGSEA. This CDR3 has 14 amino acids. CDR3 protein: CSVEAALSGNTIYF. CDR3 nucleotides: TGCAGCGTTGAGGCCGCGCTGTCTGGAAACACCATATATTTT. The full variable domain, rest sourced from reference TRBV29-1 and TRBJ1-3, is SAVISQKPSRDICQRGTSLTIQCQVDSQVTMMFWYRQQPGQSLTLIATANQGSEATYESGFVIDKFPISRPNLTFSTLTVSNMSPEDSSIYLCSVEAALSGNTIYFGEGSWLTVV.

V is TRBV28 and J is TRBJ2-7; D might be TRBD1 (6 bases). The CDR3 sequence is 16 residues long. The V gene's germline CDR1 is MDHEN and CDR2 SYDVKM. V was pared by 4 bases and J by 5 bases, with 21 bases between. As DNA, the CDR3 is TGTGCCAGCAGTTCCCCCCGGGACACCACGTTGGACGAGCAGTACTTC. Residues: CASSSPRDTTLDEQYF.

The gene calls are TRBV5-1 and TRBJ2-7; D not certain. Trimming cost V 2 bases and J 0 bases, with 9 bases left between them. The germline V gene encodes CDR1 SGHRS and CDR2 YFSETQ. The CDR3 is 14 amino acids. The CDR3 loop reads CASSFIESSYEQYF. The CDR3, as DNA: TGCGCCAGCAGCTTTATAGAGAGCTCCTACGAGCAGTACTTC.

The V call is TRBV10-3, the J call TRBJ2-2; D unclear. The germline V gene has CDR1 ENHRY and CDR2 SYGVKD. V lost 4 bases and J lost 5, with 11 bases in between. This CDR3 has 14 residues. CDR3: CAISGSSETGELFF. CDR3 DNA sequence: TGTGCCATCAGTGGGTCAAGCGAGACCGGGGAGCTGTTTTTT.

This clone is a singleton in its sample. The chain links TRBV21-1 to TRBJ1-4; the table assigns TRBD1, which was not confirmed against the DNA. TRBV21-1 is shown as a pseudogene. There are 12 residues in the CDR3. The CDR3 reads CARDRAREKLFF. CDR3 coding DNA: TGTGCCAGGGACAGGGCGCGGGAAAAACTGTTTTTT.

This clone was picked up a small number of times. The chain uses TRBV5-4 and TRBJ1-1; maybe TRBD1 (5 bases). The V gene's germline CDR1 is SGHNT and CDR2 YYREEE (reference sequence). V was cut by 6 bases and J by 0 bases, with 15 bases left in between. This CDR3 has 15 residues. Here the CDR3 DNA reads TGTGCCAGCAACGCCCTCGGGGGGATGAACACTGAAGCTTTCTTT. It translates to CASNALGGMNTEAFF.

The chain combines TRBV21-1 with TRBJ2-7; the table's D call, TRBD2, was not checked against the DNA. TRBV21-1 has pseudogene status. The CDR3 is 13 residues long. The CDR3 DNA follows: TGTGCCAGCAGCCTAATCCCCTACTACGAGCAGTACTTC. It codes for CASSLIPYYEQYF.

This clone occurred once. The rearrangement uses TRBV5-1 and TRBJ2-3; 11 bases map to TRBD2. CDR1 is SGHRS, CDR2 YFSETQ, per germline. Trimming cost V 4 bases and J 6 bases; bases outside gene matches: 10. This CDR3 spans 16 amino acids. The CDR3 reads CASSGNGLAGPDTQYF. Written as DNA, the CDR3 is TGCGCCAGCAGCGGAAACGGACTAGCGGGCCCCGATACGCAGTATTTT. The full variable domain, with the rest looked up from reference TRBV5-1 and TRBJ2-3, is KAGVTQTPRYLIKTRGQQVTLSCSPISGHRSVSWYQQTPGQGLQFLFEYFSETQRNKGNFPGRFSGRQFSNSRSEMNVSTLELGDSALYLCASSGNGLAGPDTQYFGPGTRLTVL.

The rearrangement uses TRBV21-1 and TRBJ1-2. TRBV21-1 corresponds to a pseudogene. CDR3 length: 15 amino acids. CDR3 amino acids: CASSIMGGVSYGYTF. The CDR3 DNA sequence: TGTGCCAGCAGCATAATGGGGGGAGTGAGCTATGGCTACACCTTC.

This chain connects TRBV2 to TRBJ1-6; TRBD1 matches at 10 bases. This CDR3 has 15 amino acids. The junction had 4 bases not matched to a gene; V was cut back by 2 bases and J by 9 bases. Germline V gene sequence: CDR1 SNHLY, CDR2 FYNNEI. For the CDR3, the DNA is TGTGCCAGCAGTGAATCGGGACAGGGGTTTTCACCCCTCCACTTT. Translating gives CASSESGQGFSPLHF.

The chain carries TRBV6-5 and TRBJ2-7; 9 bases align to TRBD1. The length of the CDR3 is 15 residues. The germline gives CDR1 MNHEY, CDR2 SVGAGI. V shed 6 bases, J shed 2 bases, and the junction held 8 bases outside the gene matches. This chain's CDR3 is CASSGQGPRAYEQYF. The CDR3 coding sequence is TGTGCCAGCAGCGGACAGGGGCCTCGGGCCTACGAGCAGTACTTC.

J is TRBJ2-7 and V is TRBV27; TRBD1 matches at 7 bases. Germline V CDR1 and CDR2: MNHEY, SMNVEV (reference sequence). Trimming took 4 bases from V and 4 from J; bases not matched to a gene: 4. The CDR3 has 13 residues. The CDR3 sequence: CASSSEQGYEQYF. Written as DNA, the CDR3 is TGTGCCAGCAGTTCCGAACAGGGGTACGAGCAGTACTTC.